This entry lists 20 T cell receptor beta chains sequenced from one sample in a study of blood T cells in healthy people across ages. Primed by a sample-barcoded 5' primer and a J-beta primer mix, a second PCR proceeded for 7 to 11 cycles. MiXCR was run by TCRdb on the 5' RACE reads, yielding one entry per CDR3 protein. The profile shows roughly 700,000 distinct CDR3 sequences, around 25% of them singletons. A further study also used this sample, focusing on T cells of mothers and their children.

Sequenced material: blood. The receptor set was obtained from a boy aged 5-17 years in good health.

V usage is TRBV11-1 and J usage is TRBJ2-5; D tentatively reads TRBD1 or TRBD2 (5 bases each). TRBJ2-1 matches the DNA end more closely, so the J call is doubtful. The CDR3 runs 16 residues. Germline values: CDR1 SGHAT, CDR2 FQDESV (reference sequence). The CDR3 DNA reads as TGTGCCAGCAGCTTAGCTGAGGGGCCCCGACGCGATGAGCAGTTCTTC. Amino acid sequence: CASSLAEGPRRDEQFF.

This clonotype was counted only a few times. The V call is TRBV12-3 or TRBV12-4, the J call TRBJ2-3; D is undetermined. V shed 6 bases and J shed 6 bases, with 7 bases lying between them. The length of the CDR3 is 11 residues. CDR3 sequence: CASSKRDTQYF. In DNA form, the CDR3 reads TGTGCCAGCAGCAAGAGGGATACGCAGTATTTT.

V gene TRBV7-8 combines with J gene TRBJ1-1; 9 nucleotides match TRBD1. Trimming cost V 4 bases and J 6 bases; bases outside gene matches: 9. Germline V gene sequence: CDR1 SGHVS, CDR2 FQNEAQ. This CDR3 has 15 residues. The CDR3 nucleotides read TGTGCCAGCAGCTATCCCGGGACAGGGTACGCTGAAGCTTTCTTT. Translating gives CASSYPGTGYAEAFF. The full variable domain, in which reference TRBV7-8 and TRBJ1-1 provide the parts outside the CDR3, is GAGVSQSPRYKVAKRGQDVALRCDPISGHVSLFWYQQALGQGPEFLTYFQNEAQLDKSGLPSDRFFAERPEGSVSTLKIQRTQQEDSAVYLCASSYPGTGYAEAFFGQGTRLTVV.

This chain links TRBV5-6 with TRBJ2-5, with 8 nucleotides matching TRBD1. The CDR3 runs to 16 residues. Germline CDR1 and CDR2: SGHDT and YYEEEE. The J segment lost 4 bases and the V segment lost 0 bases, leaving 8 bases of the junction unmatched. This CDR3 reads CASSLESGRGPETQYF. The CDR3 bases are TGTGCCAGCAGCTTGGAGAGTGGCAGGGGGCCAGAGACCCAGTACTTC.

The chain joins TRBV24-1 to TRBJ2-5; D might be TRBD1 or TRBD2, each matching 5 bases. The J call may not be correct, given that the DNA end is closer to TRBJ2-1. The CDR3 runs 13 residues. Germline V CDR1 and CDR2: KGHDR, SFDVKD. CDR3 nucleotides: TGTGCCACGAGTCTGGGGGTTGGAGATGAGCAGTTCTTC. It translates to CATSLGVGDEQFF.

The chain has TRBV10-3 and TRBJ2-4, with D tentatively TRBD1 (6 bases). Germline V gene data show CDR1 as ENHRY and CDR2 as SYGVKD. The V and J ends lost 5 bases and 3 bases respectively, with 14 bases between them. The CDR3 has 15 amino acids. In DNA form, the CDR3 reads TGTGCCATCAGTTCCGGACAGTTGAGCAAAAACATTCAGTACTTC. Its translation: CAISSGQLSKNIQYF.

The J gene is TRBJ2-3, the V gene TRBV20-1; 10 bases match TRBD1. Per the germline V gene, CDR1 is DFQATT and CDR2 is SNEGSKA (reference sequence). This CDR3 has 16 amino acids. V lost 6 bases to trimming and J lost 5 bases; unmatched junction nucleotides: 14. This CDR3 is CSATRLDRGRVDTQYF. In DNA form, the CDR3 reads TGCAGTGCCACCCGGCTTGACAGGGGGCGTGTAGATACGCAGTATTTT.

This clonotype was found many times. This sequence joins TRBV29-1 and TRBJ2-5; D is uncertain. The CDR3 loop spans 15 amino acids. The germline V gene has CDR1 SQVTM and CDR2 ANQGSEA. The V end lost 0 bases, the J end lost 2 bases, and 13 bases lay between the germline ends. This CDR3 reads CSVEDGVGRQETQYF. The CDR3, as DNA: TGCAGCGTTGAAGATGGGGTCGGCAGACAAGAGACCCAGTACTTC.

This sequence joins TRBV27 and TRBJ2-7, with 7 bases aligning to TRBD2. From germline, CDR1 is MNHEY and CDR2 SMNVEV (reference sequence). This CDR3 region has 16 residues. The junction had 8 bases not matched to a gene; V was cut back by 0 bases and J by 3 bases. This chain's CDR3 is CASSLSALAEFYEQYF. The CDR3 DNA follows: TGTGCCAGCAGTTTATCAGCCCTAGCGGAGTTCTACGAGCAGTACTTC.

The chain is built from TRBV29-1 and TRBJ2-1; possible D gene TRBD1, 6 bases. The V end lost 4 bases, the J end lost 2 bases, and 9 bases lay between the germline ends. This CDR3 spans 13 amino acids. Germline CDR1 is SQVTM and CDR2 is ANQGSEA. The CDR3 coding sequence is TGCAGCGTTGGAGGGGGTCCCTACAATGAGCAGTTCTTC. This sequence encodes CSVGGGPYNEQFF.

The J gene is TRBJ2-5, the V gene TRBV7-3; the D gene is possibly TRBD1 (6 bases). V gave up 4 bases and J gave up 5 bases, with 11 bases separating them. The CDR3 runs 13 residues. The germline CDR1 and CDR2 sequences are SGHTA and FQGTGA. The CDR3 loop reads CASSSTGLETQYF. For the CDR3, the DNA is TGTGCCAGCAGCTCAACAGGGTTGGAGACCCAGTACTTC.

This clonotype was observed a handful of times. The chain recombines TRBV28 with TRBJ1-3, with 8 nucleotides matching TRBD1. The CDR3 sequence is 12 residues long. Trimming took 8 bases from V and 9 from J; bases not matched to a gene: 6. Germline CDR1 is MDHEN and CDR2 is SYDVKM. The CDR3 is CASPRGPGTIYF. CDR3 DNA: TGTGCCAGCCCCAGGGGGCCCGGCACCATATATTTT.

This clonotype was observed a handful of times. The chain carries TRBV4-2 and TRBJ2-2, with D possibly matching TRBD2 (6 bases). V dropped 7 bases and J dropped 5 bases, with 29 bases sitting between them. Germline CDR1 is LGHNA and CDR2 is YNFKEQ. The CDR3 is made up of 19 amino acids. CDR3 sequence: CASTTAGTGSVLGTGELFF. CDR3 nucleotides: TGTGCCAGCACCACAGCAGGGACCGGGAGTGTTTTGGGAACCGGGGAGCTGTTTTTT.

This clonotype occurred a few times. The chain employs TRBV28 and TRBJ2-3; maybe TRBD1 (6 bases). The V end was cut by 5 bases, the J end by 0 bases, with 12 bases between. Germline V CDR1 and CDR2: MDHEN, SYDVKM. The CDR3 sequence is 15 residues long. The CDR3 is CASSPRGDSTDTQYF. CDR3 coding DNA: TGTGCCAGCAGTCCCAGGGGAGACAGCACAGATACGCAGTATTTT. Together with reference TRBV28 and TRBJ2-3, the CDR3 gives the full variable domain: DVKVTQSSRYLVKRTGEKVFLECVQDMDHENMFWYRQDPGLGLRLIYFSYDVKMKEKGDIPEGYSVSREKKERFSLILESASTNQTSMYLCASSPRGDSTDTQYFGPGTRLTVL.

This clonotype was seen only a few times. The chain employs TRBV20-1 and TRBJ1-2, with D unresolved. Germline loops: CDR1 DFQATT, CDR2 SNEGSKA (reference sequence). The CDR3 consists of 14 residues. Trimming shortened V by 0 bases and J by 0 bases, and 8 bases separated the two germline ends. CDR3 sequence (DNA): TGCAGTGCTAGAGACGGCCTGACTAACTATGGCTACACCTTC. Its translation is CSARDGLTNYGYTF.

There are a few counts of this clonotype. The DNA of the CDR3 is TGCGCCAGCAGCCAAGTTGGGACAGGGAACGAAAAACTGTTTTTT. Its protein is CASSQVGTGNEKLFF. The J gene is TRBJ1-4, the V gene TRBV4-3, with 9 bases identical to TRBD1. The CDR3 is 15 amino acids. The V gene's germline CDR1 is LGHNA and CDR2 YSLEER. The V and J ends lost 1 base and 8 bases, in that order; junction bases with no gene match: 5.

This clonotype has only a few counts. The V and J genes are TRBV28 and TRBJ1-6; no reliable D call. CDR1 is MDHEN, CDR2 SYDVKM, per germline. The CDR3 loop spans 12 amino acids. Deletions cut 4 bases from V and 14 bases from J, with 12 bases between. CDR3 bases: TGTGCCAGCAGTTCCCCGAAGGAGTCCCTCCACTTT. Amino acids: CASSSPKESLHF.

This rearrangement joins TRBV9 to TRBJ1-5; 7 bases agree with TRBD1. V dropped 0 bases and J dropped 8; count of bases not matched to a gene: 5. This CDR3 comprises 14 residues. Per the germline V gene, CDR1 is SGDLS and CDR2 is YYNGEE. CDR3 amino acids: CASSVEGTAEPQHF. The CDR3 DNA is TGTGCCAGCAGCGTAGAGGGGACAGCCGAGCCCCAGCATTTT. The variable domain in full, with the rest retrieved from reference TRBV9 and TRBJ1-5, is DSGVTQTPKHLITATGQRVTLRCSPRSGDLSVYWYQQSLDQGLQFLIQYYNGEERAKGNILERFSAQQFPDLHSELNLSSLELGDSALYFCASSVEGTAEPQHFGDGTRLSIL.

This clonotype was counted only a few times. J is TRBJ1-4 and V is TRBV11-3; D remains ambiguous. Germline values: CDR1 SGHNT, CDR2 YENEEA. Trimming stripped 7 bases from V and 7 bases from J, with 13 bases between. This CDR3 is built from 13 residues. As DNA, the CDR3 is TGTGCCAGCACCCGTTCGTCGGGTGAAAAACTGTTTTTT. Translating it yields CASTRSSGEKLFF.

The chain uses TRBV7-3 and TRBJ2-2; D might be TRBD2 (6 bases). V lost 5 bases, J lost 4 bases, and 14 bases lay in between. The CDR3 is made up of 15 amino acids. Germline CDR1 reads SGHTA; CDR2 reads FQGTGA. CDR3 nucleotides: TGTGCCAGCAGCCCCGGGGGAGTCGGCACCGGGGAGCTGTTTTTT. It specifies CASSPGGVGTGELFF.